The T cell receptor beta chain under discussion was sequenced for a study of OX40 agonist ivuxolimab in advanced cancers. This clone was found once. Here immunoSEQ multiplex PCR was the method, and the copy in TCRdb shows in-frame clones only, minus some. The profile shows tens of thousands of clones, around 90% of them singletons. Germline values: CDR1 SGHAT, CDR2 FQNNGV. The CDR3 runs 12 residues. The V gene lost 1 base and the J gene lost 10 bases, with 8 bases spanning the gap. The V gene is TRBV11-2, the J gene TRBJ2-1; D may match TRBD1 or TRBD2 (5 bases each). The clonotype was recovered from an adult with an advanced solid tumor such as melanoma, head and neck, liver or kidney cancer. The source was CD4+ or CD8+ T cells sorted from blood, collected in a trial of the OX40 agonist ivuxolimab. For the CDR3, the DNA is TGTGCCAGCAGCTTAGTAGGGGACGAGCAGTTCTTC. This sequence encodes CASSLVGDEQFF.